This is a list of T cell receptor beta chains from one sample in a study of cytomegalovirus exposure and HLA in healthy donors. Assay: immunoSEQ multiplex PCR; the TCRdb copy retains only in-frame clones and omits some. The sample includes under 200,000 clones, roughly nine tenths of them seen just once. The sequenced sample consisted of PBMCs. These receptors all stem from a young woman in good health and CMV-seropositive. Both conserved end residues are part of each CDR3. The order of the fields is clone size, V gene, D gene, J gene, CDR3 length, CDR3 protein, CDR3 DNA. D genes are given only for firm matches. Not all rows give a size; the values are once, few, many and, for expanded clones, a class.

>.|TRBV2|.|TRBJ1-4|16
CASSSQGFSTNEKLFF
TGTGCCAGCAGTTCACAGGGATTTTCAACTAATGAAAAACTGTTTTTT
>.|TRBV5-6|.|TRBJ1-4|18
CASSRRTSHSSTNEKLFF
TGTGCCAGCAGCCGCCGGACATCTCATTCCTCAACTAATGAAAAACTGTTTTTT
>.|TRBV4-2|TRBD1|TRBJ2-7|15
CASSQDFKGGIEQYF
TGTGCCAGCAGCCAAGATTTCAAAGGGGGCATCGAGCAGTACTTC
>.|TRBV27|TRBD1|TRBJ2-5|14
CASSLRGRGETQYF
TGTGCCAGCAGTCTCAGGGGGCGCGGGGAGACCCAGTACTTC
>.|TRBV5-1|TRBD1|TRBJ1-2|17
CASSLGVRAGTGDGYTF
TGCGCCAGCAGCTTGGGGGTCCGGGCCGGGACAGGGGACGGCTACACCTTC
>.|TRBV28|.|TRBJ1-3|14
CASSSDRSGNTIYF
TGTGCCAGCAGTTCCGACAGGAGTGGAAACACCATATATTTT
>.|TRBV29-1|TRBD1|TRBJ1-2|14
CSVVGQGLLGGYTF
TGCAGCGTGGTCGGACAGGGCTTACTAGGGGGCTACACCTTC
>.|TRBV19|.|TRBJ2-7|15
CASSMGADSSYEQYF
TGTGCCAGTAGTATGGGGGCGGATAGCTCCTACGAGCAGTACTTC
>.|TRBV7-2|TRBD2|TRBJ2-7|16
CASSLEGTRGGAEQYF
TGTGCCAGCAGCTTAGAGGGGACTAGAGGGGGGGCCGAGCAGTACTTC
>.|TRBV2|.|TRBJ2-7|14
CASRGGAHSYEQYF
TGTGCCAGCAGGGGGGGGGCACACTCCTACGAGCAGTACTTC
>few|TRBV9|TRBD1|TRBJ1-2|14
CASSARSGGYGYTF
TGTGCCAGCAGCGCGAGGTCAGGGGGTTATGGCTACACCTTC
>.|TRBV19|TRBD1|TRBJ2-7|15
CASSIAGTGGDEQYF
TGTGCCAGTAGTATAGCCGGGACAGGGGGCGACGAGCAGTACTTC
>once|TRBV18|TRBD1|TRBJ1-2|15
CASSPPRDSFYGYTF
TGTGCCAGCTCACCACCAAGGGACAGCTTCTATGGCTACACCTTC
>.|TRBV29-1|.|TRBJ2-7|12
CSVQAGSYEQYF
TGCAGCGTTCAGGCAGGGTCCTACGAGCAGTACTTC
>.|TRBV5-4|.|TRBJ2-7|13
CASSLDRTYEQYF
TGTGCCAGCAGCTTGGACAGGACATACGAGCAGTACTTC
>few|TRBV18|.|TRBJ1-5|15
CASSLEKHSNQPQHF
TGTGCCAGCTCATTGGAGAAACATAGCAATCAGCCCCAGCATTTT
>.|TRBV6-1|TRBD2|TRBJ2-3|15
CASRPGLTTTDTQYF
TGTGCCAGCAGACCGGGACTAACTACCACAGATACGCAGTATTTT
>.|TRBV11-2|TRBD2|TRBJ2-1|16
CASSLVAGVAYNEQFF
TGTGCCAGCAGCTTAGTAGCGGGAGTTGCCTACAATGAGCAGTTCTTC
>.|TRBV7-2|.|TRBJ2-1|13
CASSLEYLNEQFF
TGTGCCAGCAGCTTAGAGTATCTAAATGAGCAGTTCTTC
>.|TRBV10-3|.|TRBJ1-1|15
CAISKVSRGGTEAFF
TGTGCCATCAGTAAGGTCTCTCGAGGGGGCACTGAAGCTTTCTTT